The 8 T cell receptor beta chains presented below share a single source sample, sequenced in a study of identical twins. In TCRdb, the 5' RACE reads were re-called with MiXCR into one record per CDR3 protein. Of more than 1.5 million distinct CDR3 sequences listed, about 31% are singletons. Sequenced material: cord blood. Source of these receptors: a newborn girl in good health.

Worth noting for this clonotype: An end of the junction differs from the germline gene, which may be a read error. The gene calls are TRBV6-5 and TRBJ1-6; no reliable D call. CDR1 and CDR2 from the germline V gene are MNHEY and SVGAGI. The CDR3 spans 15 residues. The CDR3 loop is CASSYDGRTNSPPHF. The CDR3 nucleotides are TGTGCCAGCAGTTACGACGGCCGCACAAATTCACCCCCCCACTTT.

The J gene is TRBJ1-1, the V gene TRBV29-1, with D possibly being TRBD1 (5 bases). The CDR3 sequence is 13 residues long. CDR1 is SQVTM and CDR2 is ANQGSEA in the germline V gene. Trimming left V 4 bases short and J 4 bases short, with 13 bases between. CDR3 in amino acids: CSVAPWGGTEAFF. In nucleotides, the CDR3 is TGCAGCGTTGCCCCTTGGGGGGGCACTGAAGCTTTCTTT. Combining the CDR3 with reference TRBV29-1 and TRBJ1-1 gives the whole variable domain SAVISQKPSRDICQRGTSLTIQCQVDSQVTMMFWYRQQPGQSLTLIATANQGSEATYESGFVIDKFPISRPNLTFSTLTVSNMSPEDSSIYLCSVAPWGGTEAFFGQGTRLTVV.

The chain employs TRBV10-2 and TRBJ1-2; no firm D call. Looked up from germline, CDR1 is WSHSY and CDR2 is SAAADI. V lost 8 bases, J lost 4 bases, and 8 bases lay in between. The CDR3 is made up of 11 amino acids. The CDR3 region is CASGDLYGYTF. The CDR3 DNA sequence: TGCGCCAGCGGGGATCTCTATGGCTACACCTTC.

Remarks on this clonotype: A clone one base away is much larger, so this may be a read error. V usage is TRBV7-2 and J usage is TRBJ2-3; the match to TRBD2 covers 10 bases. This CDR3 is built from 15 residues. The V and J ends lost 2 bases and 4 bases, in that order; junction bases with no gene match: 3. CDR1 and CDR2 (germline): SGHTA, FQGNSA. CDR3 sequence (DNA): TGTGCCAGCAGCTTAAAGCTAGCGGGAGCAGATACGCAGTATTTT. It translates to CASSLKLAGADTQYF.

This chain joins TRBV12-3 or TRBV12-4 and TRBJ2-1; 14 nucleotides agree with TRBD2. The ends lost 4 bases at V and 10 bases at J; junction bases unmatched: 9. This CDR3 comprises 16 residues. Here the CDR3 DNA reads TGTGCCAGCAGTTATACCGGGACTAGCGGGAGAAGAGAGCAGTTCTTC. Amino acids: CASSYTGTSGRREQFF.

This chain joins TRBV20-1 and TRBJ2-5; D remains ambiguous. Germline V gene data show CDR1 as DFQATT and CDR2 as SNEGSKA (reference sequence). V dropped 0 bases and J dropped 6 bases, with 5 bases sitting between them. The CDR3 consists of 11 residues. The CDR3 DNA reads TGCAGTGCTAGAGACTTCCAGACCCAGTACTTC. Amino acids: CSARDFQTQYF.

The V call is TRBV27, the J call TRBJ2-1; 10 nucleotides line up with TRBD2. Germline V CDR1 and CDR2: MNHEY, SMNVEV (reference sequence). V lost 7 bases and J lost 0; bases outside the gene matches: 12. CDR3 length: 18 amino acids. The CDR3 protein is CASIGVLAGAHSYNEQFF. CDR3 bases: TGTGCCAGCATTGGGGTCCTAGCGGGGGCTCACTCCTACAATGAGCAGTTCTTC.

This clonotype was seen more than once but under ten times. The chain carries TRBV20-1 and TRBJ2-7; 7 nucleotides match TRBD2. Germline trimming cut 3 bases from V and 0 bases from J; bases unmatched to any gene: 8. This CDR3 has 15 residues. Germline assignment: CDR1 DFQATT and CDR2 SNEGSKA (reference sequence). The CDR3 region has the DNA TGCAGTGCTAGTCTAAGCGGGACTTCCTCCTACGAGCAGTACTTC. Its translation: CSASLSGTSSYEQYF.